The next 32 T cell receptor beta chains were all read from a single sample in a study of blood T cell repertoires in COVID-19. Libraries were prepared by immunoSEQ multiplex PCR; TCRdb keeps only in-frame clonotypes and omits some of them. The table records around 360,000 clones, around 87% of them present only once. The sample consisted of PBMCs or T cells enriched from blood (not recorded which). Receptors were obtained from a man aged 40-49 years in a cohort exposed to, infected with or recovered from COVID-19 (not recorded which).

The chain recombines TRBV28 with TRBJ2-7, with 10 bases matching TRBD2. This CDR3 has 15 residues. With V trimmed by 6 bases and J by 2 bases, 7 bases remained unmatched. The germline V gene has CDR1 MDHEN and CDR2 SYDVKM. The CDR3 DNA follows: TGTGCCAGCAGCCCTAGCGGGAGTGGCCCCTACGAGCAGTACTTC. It yields the protein CASSPSGSGPYEQYF.

V usage is TRBV7-9 and J usage is TRBJ1-5; D is uncertain. V lost 2 bases, J lost 6 bases, and 8 bases lay in between. CDR1 and CDR2 from the germline V gene are SEHNR and FQNEAQ (reference sequence). The CDR3 loop spans 13 amino acids. CDR3 in amino acids: CASSLFAGQPQHF. CDR3 in DNA: TGTGCCAGCAGCTTATTTGCCGGTCAGCCCCAGCATTTT.

The gene calls are TRBV27 and TRBJ2-2; TRBD2 matches at 10 bases. The CDR3 is 18 residues long. The junction had 11 bases not matched to a gene; V was cut back by 6 bases and J by 1 base. CDR1 and CDR2 from the germline V gene are MNHEY and SMNVEV (reference sequence). The CDR3 loop reads CASRRPGLATKNTGELFF. The CDR3 DNA follows: TGTGCCAGCAGAAGACCGGGACTAGCGACGAAGAACACCGGGGAGCTGTTTTTT.

The chain combines TRBV6-5 with TRBJ2-3; D unresolved. Per germline, CDR1 MNHEY and CDR2 SVGAGI. CDR3 length: 15 residues. Trimming took 4 bases from V and 2 from J, leaving 13 bases between them. In DNA, the CDR3 is TGTGCCAGCAGTTCCCGGTGGCGGTCCACAGATACGCAGTATTTT. It specifies CASSSRWRSTDTQYF.

This clone was seen a few times. V usage is TRBV6-5 and J usage is TRBJ2-7, with TRBD2 matching 7 bases. CDR1 and CDR2 (germline): MNHEY, SVGAGI. The CDR3 is 15 amino acids. J lost 2 bases, V lost 3 bases, and 7 bases had no gene match. The CDR3 DNA follows: TGTGCCAGCAGTTATGGCGGGAGCGTCACCTACGAGCAGTACTTC. Its protein is CASSYGGSVTYEQYF.

The chain combines TRBV6-5 with TRBJ2-2, with 13 bases that match TRBD2. Germline lookup yields CDR1 MNHEY and CDR2 SVGAGI. The CDR3 length is 15 residues. V trimming: 6 bases; J trimming: 6 bases; junction bases outside the gene matches: 4. CDR3 nucleotide sequence: TGTGCCAGCAGGGGGGGACTAGCGGGGCCCGGGGAGCTGTTTTTT. Translating gives CASRGGLAGPGELFF.

The chain links TRBV9 to TRBJ2-2, with 9 positions matching TRBD2. The CDR3 runs 15 residues. Per germline, CDR1 SGDLS and CDR2 YYNGEE. The junction had 1 base not matched to a gene; V was cut back by 0 bases and J by 4 bases. The CDR3 loop is CASSVGGRGTGELFF. In nucleotides, the CDR3 is TGTGCCAGCAGCGTAGGCGGGAGGGGCACCGGGGAGCTGTTTTTT.

The CDR3 sequence: CASSEDLQLGTDTQYF. CDR3 bases: TGTGCCAGCAGTGAAGACTTACAGTTAGGCACAGATACGCAGTATTTT. This chain connects TRBV6-1 to TRBJ2-3; D is unresolved. Germline CDR1 reads MNHNS; CDR2 reads SASEGT. The CDR3 covers 16 residues. V lost 1 base to trimming and J lost 1 base, with 12 bases between them.

V usage is TRBV21-1 and J usage is TRBJ1-5; the table's D call, TRBD1, was not checked against the DNA. TRBV21-1 is shown as a pseudogene. The CDR3 runs 14 residues. DNA for the CDR3: TGTGCCAGCAGCGGCCAGGGGCTAAATCAGCCCCAGCATTTT. Its protein is CASSGQGLNQPQHF.

J is TRBJ2-1 and V is TRBV5-1; TRBD2 might be the D (6 bases). CDR1 is SGHRS, CDR2 YFSETQ, per germline. Trimming removed 0 bases from V and 5 bases from J, with 9 bases in between. The CDR3 runs to 14 residues. The CDR3: CASSLDRLDNEQFF. The CDR3 region has the DNA TGCGCCAGCAGCTTGGACCGACTAGACAATGAGCAGTTCTTC.

The chain uses TRBV11-1 and TRBJ2-1; 9 bases are a match to TRBD2. V dropped 1 base and J dropped 4; count of bases not matched to a gene: 5. The germline CDR1 and CDR2 sequences are SGHAT and FQDESV (reference sequence). The CDR3 covers 16 residues. CDR3 sequence: CASSLGGTSFYNEQFF. The CDR3, as DNA: TGTGCCAGCAGCTTAGGAGGGACTAGCTTTTACAATGAGCAGTTCTTC. Looking up the rest from reference TRBV11-1 and TRBJ2-1 gives the full variable domain: EAEVAQSPRYKITEKSQAVAFWCDPISGHATLYWYRQILGQGPELLVQFQDESVVDDSQLPKDRFSAERLKGVDSTLKIQPAELGDSAMYLCASSLGGTSFYNEQFFGPGTRLTVL.

The chain has TRBV19 and TRBJ1-1; TRBD1 matches at 7 bases. From germline, CDR1 is LNHDA and CDR2 SQIVND (reference sequence). The CDR3 extends over 16 amino acids. The V and J ends lost 2 bases and 0 bases, in that order; junction bases with no gene match: 6. This CDR3 is CASSIRGQSVNTEAFF. The CDR3 DNA follows: TGTGCCAGTAGTATAAGGGGGCAGTCGGTGAACACTGAAGCTTTCTTT.

This chain links TRBV10-2 with TRBJ1-5; a possible D gene is TRBD1 (6 bases). Between the trimmed V and J ends, which lost 4 bases and 2 bases, there was a span of 9 bases. The CDR3 consists of 14 residues. Germline V gene sequence: CDR1 WSHSY, CDR2 SAAADI. Here the CDR3 reads CASSGDKRNQPQHF. In DNA, the CDR3 is TGCGCCAGCAGTGGGGACAAACGCAATCAGCCCCAGCATTTT.

V and J are TRBV5-5 and TRBJ1-4; a weak D match, TRBD1 (5 bases). Trimming pared 0 bases from V and 3 bases from J, leaving 9 bases between. The CDR3 spans 15 residues. Germline V CDR1 and CDR2: SGHKS, YYEKEE (reference sequence). CDR3: CASSLEGRSNEKLFF. The DNA for the CDR3 is TGTGCCAGCAGCTTGGAGGGGCGGTCTAATGAAAAACTGTTTTTT.

The chain carries TRBV10-2 and TRBJ1-4, with 7 bases identical to TRBD1. The CDR3 loop spans 13 amino acids. The junction had 5 bases not matched to a gene; V was cut back by 7 bases and J by 6 bases. Germline loops: CDR1 WSHSY, CDR2 SAAADI. The CDR3 DNA reads TGCGCCAGCATGAGGGGGCGAGATGAAAAACTGTTTTTT. Translation gives CASMRGRDEKLFF.

CDR3 region: CVRSLASGKGNGLVGNTIYF. CDR3 nucleotides: TGTGTCAGAAGCTTAGCTTCGGGTAAAGGCAACGGACTGGTTGGAAACACCATATATTTT. The chain uses TRBV7-5 and TRBJ1-3. TRBV7-5 counts as a pseudogene. The CDR3 sequence is 20 residues long.

The chain is built from TRBV29-1 and TRBJ1-1; TRBD1 matches at 9 bases. J lost 5 bases, V lost 5 bases, and 6 bases had no gene match. CDR1 SQVTM and CDR2 ANQGSEA come from the germline V gene. The CDR3 consists of 13 residues. CDR3: CSVSGDRVTEAFF. The DNA of the CDR3 is TGCAGCGTTTCCGGGGACAGGGTGACTGAAGCTTTCTTT.

A single count supports this clone. This rearrangement joins TRBV6-5 to TRBJ2-2, with TRBD1 identical over 9 bases. Looked up from germline, CDR1 is MNHEY and CDR2 is SVGAGI. There are 14 residues in the CDR3. After removal of 6 bases from V and 3 bases from J, the junction contained 2 bases not matched to a gene. CDR3 sequence (DNA): TGTGCCAGCAGCAGACAGGGGGACACCGGGGAGCTGTTTTTT. It is translated as CASSRQGDTGELFF.

The V call is TRBV5-1, the J call TRBJ1-4; 10 nucleotides match TRBD1. With V trimmed by 3 bases and J by 0 bases, 2 bases remained unmatched. The V gene's germline CDR1 is SGHRS and CDR2 YFSETQ. The CDR3 covers 16 residues. The CDR3 protein is CASSWDRGATNEKLFF. CDR3 sequence (DNA): TGCGCCAGCAGCTGGGACAGGGGAGCAACTAATGAAAAACTGTTTTTT.

The chain has TRBV14 and TRBJ2-2; 7 bases match TRBD2. The CDR3 length is 14 residues. CDR1 and CDR2 (germline): SGHDN, FVKESK. V lost 0 bases and J lost 6; bases outside the gene matches: 1. The CDR3 reads CASSQELAPGELFF. The DNA for the CDR3 is TGTGCCAGCAGCCAAGAACTAGCGCCCGGGGAGCTGTTTTTT.

The chain is built from TRBV7-9 and TRBJ2-7, with D unclear. The CDR3 loop spans 13 amino acids. Germline CDR1 reads SEHNR; CDR2 reads FQNEAQ (reference sequence). Trimming pared 1 base from V and 5 bases from J, leaving 9 bases between. The CDR3 bases are TGTGCCAGCAGCTTAGTACAGTACCACGAGCAGTACTTC. It specifies CASSLVQYHEQYF.

The chain is built from TRBV11-2 and TRBJ2-4; maybe TRBD2 (5 bases). The CDR3 runs to 15 residues. V was trimmed by 3 bases and J by 0 bases, leaving 9 bases between them. Looked up from germline, CDR1 is SGHAT and CDR2 is FQNNGV. This CDR3 reads CASSLVSGAKNIQYF. CDR3 coding DNA: TGTGCCAGCAGCTTGGTGAGCGGAGCCAAAAACATTCAGTACTTC.

This clone showed up just once. V gene TRBV5-4 combines with J gene TRBJ1-6, with 9 bases that match TRBD1. The germline V gene has CDR1 SGHNT and CDR2 YYREEE (reference sequence). With 4 bases clipped from V and 8 bases from J, the junction kept 10 bases outside the gene matches. The CDR3 has 16 residues. CDR3 nucleotides: TGTGCCAGCAGCGGGGGGCTGGGACAGGGATATTCACCCCTCCACTTT. Amino acids: CASSGGLGQGYSPLHF.

The chain combines TRBV7-3 with TRBJ2-3, with TRBD2 as a possible D gene (5 bases). The CDR3 is 16 residues long. Trimming took off 2 bases at V and 3 bases at J, with 15 bases between the two ends. Germline V gene lookup returns CDR1 SGHTA and CDR2 FQGTGA. CDR3 sequence reads: CASSLSSTLATDTQYF. CDR3 nucleotides: TGTGCCAGCAGCTTATCCTCTACGCTAGCAACAGATACGCAGTATTTT.

The V gene is TRBV15, the J gene TRBJ2-7; possibly TRBD2 for D (6 bases). Germline CDR1 and CDR2: LNHNV and YYDKDF (reference sequence). The V end was cut by 3 bases, the J end by 2 bases, with 11 bases between. CDR3 length: 14 amino acids. CDR3 sequence reads: CATSRSGLAYEQYF. The CDR3 DNA follows: TGTGCCACCAGCAGGAGCGGGCTAGCCTACGAGCAGTACTTC.

The chain has TRBV27 and TRBJ2-5; the match to TRBD2 covers 12 bases. Germline trimming cut 4 bases from V and 1 base from J; bases unmatched to any gene: 1. Germline loops: CDR1 MNHEY, CDR2 SMNVEV (reference sequence). The CDR3 loop spans 15 amino acids. DNA of the CDR3: TGTGCCAGCAGTTGGGGACTAGCGGGCCAAGAGACCCAGTACTTC. Translated: CASSWGLAGQETQYF.

The chain couples TRBV27 to TRBJ2-5; 14 nucleotides align to TRBD2. V lost 3 bases, J lost 7 bases, and 7 bases stayed unmatched. Germline V lookup: CDR1 MNHEY, CDR2 SMNVEV (reference sequence). The CDR3 is 16 residues long. The CDR3 DNA reads TGTGCCAGCAGTTTGTCGGGACTAGCGGGAGAAGGGACCCAGTACTTC. Translated: CASSLSGLAGEGTQYF.

J is TRBJ2-7 and V is TRBV4-2; 8 bases map to TRBD2. CDR1 and CDR2 from the germline V gene are LGHNA and YNFKEQ. This CDR3 contains 17 residues. J lost 3 bases, V lost 1 base, and 11 bases had no gene match. CDR3 amino acids: CASSQGGNGRVNYEQYF. CDR3 nucleotides: TGTGCCAGCAGCCAAGGTGGCAACGGGAGGGTGAACTACGAGCAGTACTTC.

V gene TRBV4-1 combines with J gene TRBJ1-2; a weak D match, TRBD1 (5 bases). V lost 4 bases and J 4 bases, leaving 19 bases between the germline ends. The CDR3 covers 16 residues. CDR1 is MGHRA, CDR2 YSYEKL, per germline. The CDR3 reads CASSPIGRGDPYGYTF. The CDR3 nucleotides read TGCGCCAGCAGCCCCATCGGAAGGGGTGATCCCTATGGCTACACCTTC.

The chain couples TRBV30 to TRBJ1-5, with D unclear. The CDR3 has 13 amino acids. Trimming took 2 bases from V and 3 from J, leaving 8 bases between them. Germline values: CDR1 GTSNPN, CDR2 SVGIG (reference sequence). CDR3 bases: TGTGCCTGGAGTATGAGAGACAATCAGCCCCAGCATTTT. Its translation is CAWSMRDNQPQHF.

This clone came up once. This chain connects TRBV20-1 to TRBJ1-6; the D is unclear. Germline assignment: CDR1 DFQATT and CDR2 SNEGSKA (reference sequence). The CDR3 has 11 residues. The ends were cut back, 5 bases at V and 10 bases at J, with 9 bases in the middle. For the CDR3, the DNA is TGCAGTGCTGCCGGAGGGTCACCCCTCCACTTT. Protein: CSAAGGSPLHF.

The chain uses TRBV5-1 and TRBJ2-1; 8 nucleotides match TRBD1. The germline V gene has CDR1 SGHRS and CDR2 YFSETQ. Trimming at V came to 5 bases and at J to 3 bases, leaving 7 bases not matched to a gene. The CDR3 sequence is 15 residues long. CDR3 residues: CASRSGGEGYNEQFF. CDR3 DNA: TGCGCCAGCAGATCAGGGGGCGAAGGCTACAATGAGCAGTTCTTC.